This T cell receptor beta chain derives from a study of Ad26.COV2.S vaccination and SARS-CoV-2 variants. Findings and limits, study-wide: Reports say spike-specific CD8+ and CD4+ T cell responses covered substantial breadth after vaccination. Vaccine and placebo groups showed comparable non-spike TCR breadth.

Concerning this clone: Its target is unknown.

This CDR3 has 13 residues. V lost 2 bases and J 6 bases, leaving 11 bases between the germline ends. CDR1 is SEHNR and CDR2 is FQNEAQ in the germline V gene (reference sequence). Sequencing was performed with immunoSEQ multiplex PCR; in TCRdb, only in-frame clones are kept and a portion is missing. The data hold about 180,000 clones, with around 88% observed a single time. The sequencing used peripheral blood, collected after recovery from COVID-19. The chain employs TRBV7-9 and TRBJ2-7; perhaps TRBD1 as D (6 bases). The source of this sequence is a human donor who had recovered from COVID-19. The CDR3 protein is CASSLTGQSEQYF. For the CDR3, the DNA is TGTGCCAGCAGCTTAACGGGACAAAGCGAGCAGTACTTC.